A single TCR beta chain is shown here with its context. Previously, flow cytometry had revealed CD8+CD57+ cell expansion in the patients chosen for sequencing. Genomic DNA constituted the template upon which TCR beta VDJ and CDR3 profiling was performed. TCRdb reprocessed the reads with MiXCR, giving one entry per CDR3 protein. The table shows fewer than 250,000 distinct CDR3 sequences, with roughly 45% occurring only once. The entry originates in a study of CD8+CD57+ T cells in acquired aplastic anemia. At the level of the study: An average of roughly 2.9 ug of DNA was obtained from sorted CD4+ and CD8+ cells.

CDR1 is LNHDA and CDR2 is SQIVND in the germline V gene (reference sequence). The CDR3 covers 16 residues. With 7 bases clipped from V and 7 bases from J, the junction kept 18 bases outside the gene matches. What was sequenced was sorted CD4+, CD8+, or CD8+CD57+ T cells (not recorded which) from PBMCs. The V and J genes are TRBV19 and TRBJ2-7; 8 nucleotides agree with TRBD1. The clonotype originates from a human donor with aplastic anemia. The CDR3 is CASTSRPYGQGKEQYF. The CDR3 nucleotides are TGTGCCAGTACCTCGCGGCCATATGGACAGGGCAAGGAGCAGTACTTC.